The source of this TCR beta chain is a study of cytomegalovirus exposure and HLA in healthy donors. Overall study results and limits: Among the CMV-associated chains, three were confirmed in vitro as specific for CMV antigens. The study labeled 180 or so TCR beta chains cytomegalovirus-associated. Reports showed the classifier diagnosing cytomegalovirus status with high specificity and sensitivity.

Produced via immunoSEQ multiplex PCR; TCRdb's table is partial and in-frame only. The sample records more than 95,000 clones, 94% being singletons. On this clone: Its cognate antigen is unknown. The sample contains more than one DNA sequence encoding this CDR3.

This CDR3 contains 14 residues. The V end was cut by 2 bases, the J end by 1 base, with 6 bases between. In germline, CDR1 is MNHEY, CDR2 SVGAGI. The sample was PBMCs. The chain is built from TRBV6-5 and TRBJ1-3; no clear D. The clonotype was recovered from a woman aged 18-29 years in good health and CMV-seronegative. CDR3 DNA: TGTGCCAGCAGTTACGGCGGTTCTGGAAACACCATATATTTT. As protein: CASSYGGSGNTIYF.